The present TCR beta chain was sequenced within a study of blood T cells in healthy people across ages. A sample-barcoded 5' primer and a J-beta primer mix were used in a second PCR of roughly 7 to 11 cycles. Each CDR3 protein gets one entry after TCRdb re-called the 5' RACE reads with MiXCR. The data show just under 550,000 distinct CDR3 sequences, with 24% seen just once and just over 8.5% held by the top ten. The CDR3 runs 16 residues. The V end lost 4 bases, the J end lost 2 bases, and 14 bases lay between the germline ends. The V gene's germline CDR1 is MGHRA and CDR2 YSYEKL. This clonotype has more than one count but fewer than ten. A further study also used this sample, focusing on T cells of mothers and their children.

This chain joins TRBV4-1 and TRBJ1-4; possible D gene TRBD1, 6 bases. The source is a boy aged 10-17 years in good health. The sample taken for sequencing was blood. CDR3 in amino acids: CASSRVVGQTNEKLFF. The CDR3 coding sequence is TGCGCCAGCAGCCGCGTGGTTGGACAGACTAATGAAAAACTGTTTTTT.